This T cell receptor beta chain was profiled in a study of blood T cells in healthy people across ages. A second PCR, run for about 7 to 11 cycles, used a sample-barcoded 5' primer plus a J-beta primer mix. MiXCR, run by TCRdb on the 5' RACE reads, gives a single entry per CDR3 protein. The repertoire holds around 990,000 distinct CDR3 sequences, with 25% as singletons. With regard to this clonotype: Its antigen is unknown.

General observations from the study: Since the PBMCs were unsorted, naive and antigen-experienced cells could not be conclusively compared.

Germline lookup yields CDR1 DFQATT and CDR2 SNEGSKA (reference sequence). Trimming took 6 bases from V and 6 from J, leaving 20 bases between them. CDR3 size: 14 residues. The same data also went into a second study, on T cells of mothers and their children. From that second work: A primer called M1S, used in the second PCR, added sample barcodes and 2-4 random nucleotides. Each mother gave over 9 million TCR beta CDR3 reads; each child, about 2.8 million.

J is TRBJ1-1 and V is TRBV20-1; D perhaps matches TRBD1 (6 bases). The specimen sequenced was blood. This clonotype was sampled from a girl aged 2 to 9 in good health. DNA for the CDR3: TGCAGTGCCGACCGCGGCACAGGGAGGGCTGAAGCTTTCTTT. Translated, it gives CSADRGTGRAEAFF.